This T cell receptor beta chain appears in the sequencing data of a study of shared T cell receptors in the human thymus. Profiling relied on immunoSEQ multiplex PCR, and the TCRdb table lists in-frame clones only, not all of them. The repertoire holds 540,000 or so clones, with 70% to 80% as singletons. Trimming left V 3 bases short and J 3 bases short, with 19 bases between. The V gene's germline CDR1 is MNHEY and CDR2 SMNVEV (reference sequence). CDR3 length: 17 residues. This sample was shared with a second study, whose subject was human thymus T cells. In that study: Donors consisted of healthy Finnish infants (having corrective surgery for congenital heart defects). Thymic samples were excised during corrective heart operations. Gene usage (both V and J) appeared biased in thymic and blood repertoires. Related research described thymic repertoires that were highly overlapping among unrelated individuals.

The source material was thymocytes. The rearrangement uses TRBV27 and TRBJ2-3, with a possible D match to TRBD2 (6 bases). This receptor was obtained from a boy under two years old with a congenital heart defect. In DNA form, the CDR3 reads TGTGCCAGCAGTTTGGGGCGTTGGGGCCGGGGGACAGATACGCAGTATTTT. As protein: CASSLGRWGRGTDTQYF.